This entry lists 3 T cell receptor beta chains sequenced from one sample in a study of CD8+ T cells in alopecia areata. Treatment denoted: oral pan-JAK inhibitor, 5-10 mg twice daily. RNA, once extracted, was reverse transcribed into cDNA for use as the sequencing template. Sequencing used immunoSEQ multiplex PCR; TCRdb keeps in-frame clones, though not all of them. In the table there are 200,000 to 250,000 clones, around 57% of which are singletons. This specimen consisted of CD4+ T cells sorted from blood, obtained at week 4, from a patient treated with tofacitinib. These receptors were collected from a human donor with alopecia areata.

This chain connects TRBV29-1 to TRBJ2-1; D unresolved. The CDR3 runs to 14 residues. Germline CDR1 is SQVTM and CDR2 is ANQGSEA. Trimming stripped 6 bases from V and 6 bases from J, with 18 bases between. CDR3 DNA: TGCAGCGTCTCGCCGAAACTCTCGGGCAATGAGCAGTTCTTC. Residues: CSVSPKLSGNEQFF.

The rearrangement links TRBV4-3 to TRBJ1-2; D is possibly TRBD1 (5 bases). CDR3 length: 14 amino acids. The germline V and J ends were trimmed by 2 bases and 3 bases, with 10 bases remaining between them. The germline CDR1 and CDR2 sequences are LGHNA and YSLEER. CDR3 in DNA: TGCGCCAGCAGCCAACAGGGAAGGGACTATGGCTACACCTTC. It specifies CASSQQGRDYGYTF.

V gene TRBV4-3 combines with J gene TRBJ2-3, with D tentatively TRBD2 (5 bases). V was cut by 11 bases and J by 6 bases, with 18 bases left in between. Per germline, CDR1 LGHNA and CDR2 YSLEER. CDR3 length: 13 amino acids. The DNA of the CDR3 is TGCGCCCCAAAGAAAGGCCCGGGGGATACGCAGTATTTT. Protein: CAPKKGPGDTQYF.